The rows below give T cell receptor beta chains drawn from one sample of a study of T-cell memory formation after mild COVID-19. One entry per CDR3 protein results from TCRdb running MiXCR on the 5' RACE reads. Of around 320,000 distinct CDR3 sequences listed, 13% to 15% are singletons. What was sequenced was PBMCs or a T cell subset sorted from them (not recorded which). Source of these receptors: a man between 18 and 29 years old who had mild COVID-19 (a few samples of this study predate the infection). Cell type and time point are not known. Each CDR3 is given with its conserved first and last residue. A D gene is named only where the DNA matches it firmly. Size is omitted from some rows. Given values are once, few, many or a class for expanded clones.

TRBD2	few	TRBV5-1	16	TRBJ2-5	TGCGCCAGCAGCTTCTCTAGCGGGGGCCTCCAAGAGACCCAGTACTTC	CASSFSSGGLQETQYF
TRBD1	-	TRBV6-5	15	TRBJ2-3	TGTGCCAGCAGTCTCCGACAGGGATGGGCAGATACGCAGTATTTT	CASSLRQGWADTQYF
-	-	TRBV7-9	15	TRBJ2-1	TGTGCCAGCAGCTTATGGCTATCCCGAGGGAATGAGCAGTTCTTC	CASSLWLSRGNEQFF
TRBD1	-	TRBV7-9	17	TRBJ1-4	TGTGCCAGCAGCTTATCGGACAGGGGCCTAACTAATGAAAAACTGTTTTTT	CASSLSDRGLTNEKLFF
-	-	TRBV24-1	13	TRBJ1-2	TGTGCCACCAGTGCGGGCATGGGGGGTGGCTACACCTTC	CATSAGMGGGYTF
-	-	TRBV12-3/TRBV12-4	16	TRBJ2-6	TGTGCCAGCAGTCCCCCTGGGGCCACTGGGGCCAACGTCCTGACTTTC	CASSPPGATGANVLTF
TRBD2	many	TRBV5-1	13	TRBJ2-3	TGCGCCAGTAGGACTAGCGGGGTAGATACGCAGTATTTT	CASRTSGVDTQYF
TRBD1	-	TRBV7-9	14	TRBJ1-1	TGTGCCAGCAGCTTAGTTAAGGGGGCGTGGGGAGCTTTCTTT	CASSLVKGAWGAFF
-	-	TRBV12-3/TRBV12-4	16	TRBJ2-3	TGTGCCAGCAGTTTAGAGGTAGCGCCTAGCACAGATACGCAGTATTTT	CASSLEVAPSTDTQYF
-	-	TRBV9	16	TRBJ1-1	TGTGCCAGCAGCGTTTCCGGCAGAGGTTCGAACACTGAAGCTTTCTTT	CASSVSGRGSNTEAFF
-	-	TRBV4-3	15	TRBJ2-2	TGCGCCAGCAGCCAAGAGGAGGGTATGGCCGGGGAGCTGTTTTTT	CASSQEEGMAGELFF
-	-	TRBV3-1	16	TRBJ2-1	TGTGCCAGCAGCCCCACGGGGGGACAGAATTACAATGAGCAGTTCTTC	CASSPTGGQNYNEQFF
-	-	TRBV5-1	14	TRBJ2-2	TGCGCCAGCAGCTTGGGTGCGATGGCCGGGGAGCTGTTTTTT	CASSLGAMAGELFF
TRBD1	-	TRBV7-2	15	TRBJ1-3	TGTGCCAGCAGCGCGCGACAGGGTGCAGGAAACACCATATATTTT	CASSARQGAGNTIYF
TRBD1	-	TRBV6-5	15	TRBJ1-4	TGTGCCAGCAGTCGTTGGGACAGTCGAATGGAAAAACTGTTTTTT	CASSRWDSRMEKLFF
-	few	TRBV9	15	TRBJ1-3	TGTGCCAGCAGCGTCTCCGGTACGCCGGACGACACCATATATTTT	CASSVSGTPDDTIYF
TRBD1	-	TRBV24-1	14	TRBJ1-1	TGTGCCACCAGTGATTCGAAGCAGGGGGCTGAAGCTTTCTTT	CATSDSKQGAEAFF
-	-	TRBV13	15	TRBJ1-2	TGTGCCAGCAGCTTGGGGGCGAACTCGCTCTATGGCTACACCTTC	CASSLGANSLYGYTF
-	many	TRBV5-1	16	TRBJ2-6	TGCGCCAGCAGCTTGGAGGTCGTGCCTGGGGCCAACGTCCTGACTTTC	CASSLEVVPGANVLTF
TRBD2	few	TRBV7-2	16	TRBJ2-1	TGTGCCAGCAGCTTATCTAGCGGGGGGGCGCAGAATGAGCAGTTCTTC	CASSLSSGGAQNEQFF
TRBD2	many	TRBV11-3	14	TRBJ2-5	TGTGCCAGCAGTTCGGGGGGGGCACAAGAGACCCAGTACTTC	CASSSGGAQETQYF
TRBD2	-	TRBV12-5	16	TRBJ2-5	TGTGCTAGTGGCCCCGGGGAAGCGGGGCACCAAGAGACCCAGTACTTC	CASGPGEAGHQETQYF
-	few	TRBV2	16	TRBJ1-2	TGTGCCAGCAGTCAGGCCCTTCCCACTGGGAGCTATGGCTACACCTTC	CASSQALPTGSYGYTF
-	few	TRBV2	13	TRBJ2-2	TGTGCCACTTCGCGCACGAACACCGGGGAGCTGTTTTTT	CATSRTNTGELFF